This TCR beta chain emerged from a study of T-cell memory formation after mild COVID-19. A remark on this clonotype: The antigen is not known.

The CDR3 contains 15 residues. The trim removed 3 bases at V and 4 bases at J, leaving 5 bases unmatched. Germline loops: CDR1 MGHDK, CDR2 SYGVNS. TCRdb re-derived calls from the 5' RACE reads in MiXCR, one entry per CDR3 protein. The sample has hundreds of thousands of distinct CDR3 sequences, approximately 19% seen once; the top ten hold 20% to 25%. Study results and caveats: Cross-reactive memory apparently joined, as some responding clones appeared in pre-infection memory.

The V call is TRBV25-1, the J call TRBJ2-1, with 8 bases matching TRBD2. This sequence was found in a man between 18 and 35 years old who had mild COVID-19 (a few samples of this study predate the infection). Cell type and time point are not known. Sequencing used PBMCs or a T cell subset sorted from them (not recorded which). As DNA, the CDR3 is TGTGCCAGCAGTGATGTAGCGGGGCAGTACAATGAGCAGTTCTTC. It yields the protein CASSDVAGQYNEQFF.